Listed here are 19 T cell receptor beta chains from one sample, sequenced in a study of blood T cell repertoires in COVID-19. TCRdb's table, derived via immunoSEQ multiplex PCR, lists solely in-frame clones and lacks some. The table includes 450,000 or so clones, about 92% detected once. The sample comprised PBMCs or T cells enriched from blood (not recorded which). The source is a man between 18 and 35 years old who had recovered from COVID-19.

The chain links TRBV29-1 to TRBJ2-1, with TRBD2 matching over 11 bases. Trimming removed 7 bases from V and 6 bases from J; junction bases left unmatched: 8. Germline V gene sequence: CDR1 SQVTM, CDR2 ANQGSEA. This CDR3 comprises 14 residues. CDR3 protein: CSAALAGGVNEQFF. The CDR3 DNA sequence: TGCAGCGCCGCCTTAGCGGGGGGGGTCAATGAGCAGTTCTTC.

By sample share, this clone is medium-sized. J is TRBJ2-7 and V is TRBV6-2 or TRBV6-3; TRBD2 matches 10 bases. The CDR3 consists of 14 residues. J was trimmed by 2 bases and V by 2 bases; bases with no gene match: 0. The germline CDR1 and CDR2 sequences are MNHEY and SVGEGT. CDR3 amino acids: CASSYGTSAYEQYF. DNA for the CDR3: TGTGCCAGCAGTTACGGGACTAGCGCCTACGAGCAGTACTTC.

The V call is TRBV14, the J call TRBJ1-6; D is perhaps TRBD1 (5 bases). The V end was cut by 4 bases, the J end by 6 bases, with 13 bases between. Per the germline V gene, CDR1 is SGHDN and CDR2 is FVKESK. The CDR3 has 15 residues. CDR3 bases: TGTGCCAGCAGCCCAACCAGGGTCGGTAATTCACCCCTCCACTTT. Protein product: CASSPTRVGNSPLHF.

The rearrangement links TRBV5-4 to TRBJ2-1; 11 nucleotides agree with TRBD2. This CDR3 is 19 amino acids long. Germline V CDR1 and CDR2: SGHNT, YYREEE (reference sequence). After removal of 4 bases from V and 4 bases from J, the junction contained 16 bases not matched to a gene. The CDR3 sequence is CASSIAGGSGRATYNEQFF. The CDR3 nucleotides read TGTGCCAGCAGCATCGCGGGGGGTAGCGGGAGGGCCACGTACAATGAGCAGTTCTTC. Supplemented by reference TRBV5-4 and TRBJ2-1, the full variable domain reads ETGVTQSPTHLIKTRGQQVTLRCSSQSGHNTVSWYQQALGQGPQFIFQYYREEENGRGNFPPRFSGLQFPNYSSELNVNALELDDSALYLCASSIAGGSGRATYNEQFFGPGTRLTVL.

In its sample, this clone was seen a few times. Other DNA sequences in this specimen translate into the identical CDR3. V usage is TRBV18 and J usage is TRBJ2-5; D perhaps matches TRBD1 (6 bases). The CDR3 is 13 amino acids. Germline V gives CDR1 KGHSH, CDR2 LQKENI. The V end lost 2 bases, the J end lost 2 bases, and 6 bases lay between the germline ends. The CDR3 DNA reads TGTGCCAGCTCACCAGGACAGCAAGAGACCCAGTACTTC. As protein: CASSPGQQETQYF. The full variable domain, its missing parts supplied by reference TRBV18 and TRBJ2-5, is NAGVMQNPRHLVRRRGQEARLRCSPMKGHSHVYWYRQLPEEGLKFMVYLQKENIIDESGMPKERFSAEFPKEGPSILRIQQVVRGDSAAYFCASSPGQQETQYFGPGTRLLVL.

The chain employs TRBV28 and TRBJ1-2; TRBD1 agrees at 8 bases. The germline CDR1 and CDR2 sequences are MDHEN and SYDVKM. The CDR3 is 15 residues long. With 4 bases clipped from V and 4 bases from J, the junction kept 8 bases outside the gene matches. CDR3 loop: CASSSDRDRTYGYTF. In DNA form, the CDR3 reads TGTGCCAGCAGTTCCGATCGGGACAGGACCTATGGCTACACCTTC.

As for this clone: The sample has other DNA sequences that encode this CDR3 too. The V call is TRBV6-5, the J call TRBJ1-5, with D unclear. The V gene's germline CDR1 is MNHEY and CDR2 SVGAGI. The CDR3 has 12 amino acids. V dropped 8 bases and J dropped 3 bases, with 8 bases sitting between them. CDR3 residues: CASGRDNQPQHF. The CDR3 DNA sequence: TGTGCCAGCGGGAGGGACAATCAGCCCCAGCATTTT.

The V gene is TRBV4-2, the J gene TRBJ2-1; the D gene is possibly TRBD2 (5 bases). The CDR3 is 19 amino acids. Trimming cost V 4 bases and J 8 bases, with 30 bases left between them. Per the germline V gene, CDR1 is LGHNA and CDR2 is YNFKEQ. The CDR3 spells CASSRSRAPLETLSDEQFF. CDR3 nucleotide sequence: TGTGCCAGCAGCCGATCTAGAGCCCCACTAGAAACCCTGTCGGATGAGCAGTTCTTC.

The chain is built from TRBV9 and TRBJ2-3, with D perhaps matching TRBD2 (5 bases). Looked up from germline, CDR1 is SGDLS and CDR2 is YYNGEE. V lost 0 bases and J lost 6, with 8 bases in between. The CDR3 is 13 amino acids. In nucleotides, the CDR3 is TGTGCCAGCAGCGTAGTCCCGGGGGATACGCAGTATTTT. Protein sequence: CASSVVPGDTQYF.

This chain uses TRBV13 with TRBJ2-7; D may be TRBD1 (5 bases). V lost 3 bases and J lost 2, with 14 bases in between. This CDR3 contains 15 residues. CDR1 and CDR2 from the germline V gene are PRHDT and FYEKMQ (reference sequence). CDR3 in amino acids: CASSFREAFPYEQYF. CDR3 DNA sequence: TGTGCCAGCAGCTTCAGGGAAGCCTTCCCCTACGAGCAGTACTTC.

J is TRBJ2-7 and V is TRBV18; the D gene is possibly TRBD1 (6 bases). Germline V lookup: CDR1 KGHSH, CDR2 LQKENI. V was pared by 5 bases and J by 5 bases, with 19 bases between. The CDR3 is 15 residues long. The CDR3 DNA reads TGTGCCAGCTCAGACCCTCAGGGGTACGCCGACGAGCAGTACTTC. Encoded protein: CASSDPQGYADEQYF.

J is TRBJ1-1 and V is TRBV6-5; maybe TRBD1 (6 bases). This CDR3 contains 16 residues. CDR1 MNHEY and CDR2 SVGAGI come from the germline V gene. Trimming removed 4 bases at V and 0 bases at J, with 15 bases between. The CDR3 region is CASSSWTAGVNTEAFF. CDR3 DNA sequence: TGTGCCAGCAGTTCCTGGACAGCGGGGGTGAACACTGAAGCTTTCTTT.

This chain links TRBV18 with TRBJ2-2; D is undetermined. Trimming stripped 3 bases from V and 4 bases from J, with 12 bases between. This CDR3 has 15 residues. The germline V gene has CDR1 KGHSH and CDR2 LQKENI. The CDR3 DNA sequence: TGTGCCAGCTCACCGAGAACAGAGACCACCGGGGAGCTGTTTTTT. Translation: CASSPRTETTGELFF.

The V gene is TRBV28, the J gene TRBJ1-4; perhaps TRBD1 as D (6 bases). This CDR3 is 11 amino acids long. Germline values: CDR1 MDHEN, CDR2 SYDVKM. Trimming cost V 7 bases and J 7 bases, with 7 bases left between them. This CDR3 is CASTRGEKLFF. DNA for the CDR3: TGTGCCAGCACCAGGGGTGAAAAACTGTTTTTT.

The rearrangement links TRBV5-6 to TRBJ1-2, with D perhaps matching TRBD1 (6 bases). The ends were cut back, 7 bases at V and 8 bases at J, with 15 bases in the middle. The germline gives CDR1 SGHDT, CDR2 YYEEEE. This CDR3 comprises 12 residues. The CDR3 protein is CASWNRARGYTF. The CDR3 bases are TGTGCCAGCTGGAACAGGGCGAGGGGCTACACCTTC. Filled out from reference TRBV5-6 and TRBJ1-2, the complete variable domain reads DAGVTQSPTHLIKTRGQQVTLRCSPKSGHDTVSWYQQALGQGPQFIFQYYEEEERQRGNFPDRFSGHQFPNYSSELNVNALLLGDSALYLCASWNRARGYTFGSGTRLTVV.

The chain has TRBV11-2 and TRBJ2-2; the D is unclear. Per germline, CDR1 SGHAT and CDR2 FQNNGV. V was clipped by 1 base and J by 7 bases, with 4 bases between them. The CDR3 runs to 12 residues. CDR3 protein: CASSLAGGELFF. The CDR3 bases are TGTGCCAGCAGCTTAGCGGGCGGGGAGCTGTTTTTT.

The chain links TRBV3-1 (or the pseudogene TRBV3-2) to TRBJ2-1, with unresolved D. The ends were cut back, 8 bases at V and 0 bases at J, with 11 bases in the middle. The CDR3 totals 14 residues. The germline V gene encodes CDR1 LGHDT and CDR2 YNNKEL (reference sequence). The CDR3 reads CASAPRTSYNEQFF. CDR3 coding DNA: TGTGCCAGCGCGCCCCGTACCTCCTACAATGAGCAGTTCTTC.

The V call is TRBV27, the J call TRBJ1-4; D not resolved. Germline V gives CDR1 MNHEY, CDR2 SMNVEV (reference sequence). The CDR3 is 18 amino acids. Trimming removed 5 bases at V and 1 base at J, with 20 bases between. The CDR3 DNA sequence: TGTGCCAGCAGTCCGAAAATTCGCCCTATTCAAACTAATGAAAAACTGTTTTTT. Translation gives CASSPKIRPIQTNEKLFF. Using reference TRBV27 and TRBJ1-4 for the parts outside the CDR3, the full variable domain is EAQVTQNPRYLITVTGKKLTVTCSQNMNHEYMSWYRQDPGLGLRQIYYSMNVEVTDKGDVPEGYKVSRKEKRNFPLILESPSPNQTSLYFCASSPKIRPIQTNEKLFFGSGTQLSVL.

The chain couples TRBV20-1 to TRBJ2-7, with a possible D match to TRBD2 (5 bases). There are 11 residues in the CDR3. V gave up 4 bases and J gave up 7 bases, with 11 bases separating them. Germline CDR1 reads DFQATT; CDR2 reads SNEGSKA (reference sequence). The CDR3 reads CSATLTGEQYF. CDR3 nucleotide sequence: TGCAGTGCTACACTCACGGGGGAGCAGTACTTC.